Each of the 22 T cell receptor beta chains below was sequenced from the same sample in a study of T and B cells in COVID-19 patients. Each TRB amplification used about 220-500 ng of genomic DNA from blood. TRB rearrangements were amplified by multiplex PCR with BIOMED2 TRB-A/B primers. Using its own MiXCR run on the multiplex PCR reads, TCRdb lists one record per CDR3 protein. The sample includes fewer than 15,000 distinct CDR3 sequences, approximately 24% seen only once; the top ten take around 4%. Sample: blood. These receptors came from a human donor who had recovered from COVID-19.

The V call is TRBV5-1, the J call TRBJ1-1; maybe TRBD1 (5 bases). The CDR3 has 13 residues. The V gene's germline CDR1 is SGHRS and CDR2 YFSETQ. The V end was cut by 2 bases, the J end by 6 bases, with 11 bases between. The CDR3 here is CASSFEGSPEAFF. Here the CDR3 DNA reads TGCGCCAGCAGCTTCGAGGGGTCCCCTGAAGCTTTCTTT.

In this sample, this clonotype turned up a few times. The genes are TRBV5-1 and TRBJ1-6; TRBD1 might be the D (5 bases). CDR3 length equals 14 residues. CDR1 and CDR2 (germline): SGHRS, YFSETQ. With 3 bases removed from V and 6 bases from J, the gap between germline ends came to 10 bases. CDR3: CASSSGLSNSPLHF. In nucleotides, the CDR3 is TGCGCCAGCAGCTCGGGACTGAGTAATTCACCCCTCCACTTT. The variable domain in full, completed from reference TRBV5-1 and TRBJ1-6, reads KAGVTQTPRYLIKTRGQQVTLSCSPISGHRSVSWYQQTPGQGLQFLFEYFSETQRNKGNFPGRFSGRQFSNSRSEMNVSTLELGDSALYLCASSSGLSNSPLHFGNGTRLTVT.

V and J are TRBV20-1 and TRBJ2-7; 10 positions match TRBD2. V lost 5 bases and J lost 4; bases outside the gene matches: 5. The CDR3 totals 13 residues. Germline CDR1 DFQATT, CDR2 SNEGSKA (reference sequence). Here the CDR3 DNA reads TGCAGTGCTCGCCTAGCGGGGGATTACGAGCAGTACTTC. Its translation: CSARLAGDYEQYF.

This clonotype is termed medium-sized (0.01 to 0.1%). This sequence joins TRBV29-1 and TRBJ1-2; D not resolved. The V gene lost 3 bases and the J gene lost 7 bases, with 0 bases spanning the gap. The germline gives CDR1 SQVTM, CDR2 ANQGSEA. This CDR3 is 8 amino acids long. CDR3 region: CSVDGYTF. CDR3 in DNA: TGCAGCGTTGATGGCTACACCTTC.

This clonotype was found a few times. The chain is built from TRBV27 and TRBJ1-4; no reliable D call. Trimming left V 6 bases short and J 5 bases short, with 16 bases between. Germline V CDR1 and CDR2: MNHEY, SMNVEV (reference sequence). The CDR3 spans 15 residues. As DNA, the CDR3 is TGTGCCAGCAGCCCGGTCCCGGAGCGGAATGAAAAACTGTTTTTT. Its translation: CASSPVPERNEKLFF. The full variable domain, in which reference TRBV27 and TRBJ1-4 provide the parts outside the CDR3, is EAQVTQNPRYLITVTGKKLTVTCSQNMNHEYMSWYRQDPGLGLRQIYYSMNVEVTDKGDVPEGYKVSRKEKRNFPLILESPSPNQTSLYFCASSPVPERNEKLFFGSGTQLSVL.

The rearrangement links TRBV6-5 to TRBJ2-1, with D uncertain. Germline-derived CDR1 and CDR2 are MNHEY and SVGAGI. Trimming stripped 4 bases from V and 1 base from J, with 14 bases between. CDR3 length: 16 amino acids. CDR3 in amino acids: CASSSAVARSYNEQFF. The CDR3 coding sequence is TGTGCCAGCAGTTCCGCCGTAGCTCGGTCCTACAATGAGCAGTTCTTC.

This clonotype has ten or more counts. The chain joins TRBV19 to TRBJ1-5; possibly TRBD1 for D (6 bases). Germline CDR1 is LNHDA and CDR2 is SQIVND (reference sequence). V shed 4 bases and J shed 0 bases, with 19 bases lying between them. The CDR3 has 18 amino acids. CDR3 region: CASSTSKRGGYSNQPQHF. The CDR3 DNA sequence: TGTGCCAGTAGTACGTCAAAGAGGGGGGGATATAGCAATCAGCCCCAGCATTTT.

The chain uses TRBV6-1 and TRBJ1-3; tentatively, D is TRBD1 (5 bases). This CDR3 has 15 amino acids. Per germline, CDR1 MNHNS and CDR2 SASEGT. V dropped 2 bases and J dropped 8 bases, with 16 bases sitting between them. The CDR3, as DNA: TGTGCCAGCAGTGAACCCAGGGAGTGGTCGGACACCATATATTTT. Residues: CASSEPREWSDTIYF.

This clonotype was seen a few times. This chain joins TRBV24-1 and TRBJ2-1; 7 nucleotides line up with TRBD2. CDR3 length: 14 amino acids. CDR1 is KGHDR and CDR2 is SFDVKD in the germline V gene. J gave up 0 bases and V 9 bases, and 4 bases lay outside the gene matches. The CDR3 region is CATSPGGSYNEQFF. CDR3 nucleotide sequence: TGTGCCACCTCCCCGGGGGGCTCCTACAATGAGCAGTTCTTC.

V is TRBV12-3 or TRBV12-4 and J is TRBJ2-7, with 7 positions matching TRBD1. This CDR3 has 15 amino acids. Trimming cost V 6 bases and J 7 bases; bases outside gene matches: 15. The CDR3 loop reads CASSSRGQAVGEQYF. Here the CDR3 DNA reads TGTGCCAGCAGCTCCCGCGGACAGGCGGTGGGTGAGCAGTACTTC.

This clonotype was detected a few times. The chain recombines TRBV7-9 with TRBJ1-4; tentatively, D is TRBD1 (5 bases). The CDR3 runs to 15 residues. Trimming pared 3 bases from V and 8 bases from J, leaving 16 bases between. Germline V gene sequence: CDR1 SEHNR, CDR2 FQNEAQ (reference sequence). CDR3 residues: CASSLNSQGKEKLFF. The CDR3 coding sequence is TGTGCCAGCAGCTTGAATTCTCAGGGAAAAGAAAAACTGTTTTTT. Full variable domain (outside the CDR3, taken from reference TRBV7-9 and TRBJ1-4): DTGVSQNPRHKITKRGQNVTFRCDPISEHNRLYWYRQTLGQGPEFLTYFQNEAQLEKSRLLSDRFSAERPKGSFSTLEIQRTEQGDSAMYLCASSLNSQGKEKLFFGSGTQLSVL.

This clonotype was seen a handful of times. The CDR3 DNA reads as TGTGCCAGCAGCTTGGGGGGGGGTCTCACAGATACGCAGTATTTT. Its protein product is CASSLGGGLTDTQYF. The chain carries TRBV5-4 and TRBJ2-3; TRBD2 aligns across 7 bases. There are 15 residues in the CDR3. Losses at the gene ends were 0 bases for V and 2 bases for J; bases not matched to a gene: 3. Germline values: CDR1 SGHNT, CDR2 YYREEE (reference sequence).

This clonotype qualifies as medium-sized. This CDR3 is CASSLAGGLHEQYF. The DNA for the CDR3 is TGTGCCAGCAGCCTAGCGGGAGGGCTGCACGAGCAGTACTTC. J is TRBJ2-7 and V is TRBV6-5; 12 bases fit TRBD2. The CDR3 covers 14 residues. Germline V gene lookup returns CDR1 MNHEY and CDR2 SVGAGI. Trimming at V came to 6 bases and at J to 5 bases, leaving 5 bases not matched to a gene.

The chain combines TRBV5-5 with TRBJ2-1; TRBD2 might be the D (5 bases). The CDR3 runs to 15 residues. CDR1 is SGHKS and CDR2 is YYEKEE in the germline V gene (reference sequence). The V end lost 0 bases, the J end lost 7 bases, and 14 bases lay between the germline ends. CDR3 sequence reads: CASSLGRTPTNEQFF. The DNA for the CDR3 is TGTGCCAGCAGCTTGGGAAGGACTCCCACGAATGAGCAGTTCTTC.

This clonotype was counted many times. The chain links TRBV18 to TRBJ2-7, with TRBD1 matching over 8 bases. The CDR3 spans 15 residues. Trimming at V came to 2 bases and at J to 3 bases, leaving 6 bases not matched to a gene. From germline, CDR1 is KGHSH and CDR2 LQKENI. CDR3 in amino acids: CASSPFRDRFYEQYF. The CDR3 DNA is TGTGCCAGCTCACCATTTAGGGACAGGTTCTACGAGCAGTACTTC.

This clonotype qualifies as medium-sized. The chain uses TRBV6-5 and TRBJ2-7, with D hard to call. CDR1 and CDR2 from the germline V gene are MNHEY and SVGAGI. This CDR3 is built from 12 residues. V was pared by 5 bases and J by 12 bases, with 17 bases between. The CDR3 protein is CASSTTMVSMYF. In DNA form, the CDR3 reads TGTGCCAGCAGTACGACGATGGTGTCGATGTACTTC.

This clonotype occurred a few times. The chain recombines TRBV6-1 with TRBJ2-5, with 8 bases aligning to TRBD1. V dropped 4 bases and J dropped 5; count of bases not matched to a gene: 9. The V gene's germline CDR1 is MNHNS and CDR2 SASEGT. This CDR3 has 15 residues. DNA of the CDR3: TGTGCCAGCAGTGCCTCCAGGGGGCGCGGGGAGACCCAGTACTTC. This encodes CASSASRGRGETQYF.

As concerns this clonotype: One end of the junction does not line up with germline, which may come from a read error. The CDR3 sequence is CASSSDRGMYGQYF. CDR3 bases: TGTGCCAGCAGCTCGGACAGGGGGATGTACGGGCAGTACTTC. The gene calls are TRBV6-5 and TRBJ2-7; 10 bases are shared with TRBD1. CDR3 size: 14 residues. CDR1 is MNHEY and CDR2 is SVGAGI in the germline V gene.

The CDR3 sequence is CASSYSGVPKAFF. In DNA form, the CDR3 reads TGTGCCAGCAGTTACTCGGGCGTACCAAAAGCTTTCTTT. V is TRBV6-2 or TRBV6-3 and J is TRBJ1-1, with D unclear. Germline V CDR1 and CDR2: MNHEY, SVGEGT. The germline V and J ends were trimmed by 0 bases and 9 bases, with 11 bases remaining between them. CDR3 size: 13 residues.

By sample fraction, this clonotype is medium-sized. The chain joins TRBV12-3 or TRBV12-4 to TRBJ2-1; TRBD2 agrees at 8 bases. The CDR3 loop spans 14 amino acids. With 5 bases clipped from V and 7 bases from J, the junction kept 7 bases outside the gene matches. The CDR3 loop is CASSAGTRTNEQFF. The CDR3 DNA follows: TGTGCCAGCAGTGCCGGGACTAGAACTAATGAGCAGTTCTTC.

The gene calls are TRBV6-4 and TRBJ2-3, with D maybe TRBD2 (5 bases). Trimming removed 3 bases at V and 0 bases at J, with 7 bases between. CDR3 length: 14 residues. Germline V CDR1 and CDR2: MRHNA, SNTAGT. CDR3 nucleotide sequence: TGTGCCAGCAGTGAAGAGGGAAGCACAGATACGCAGTATTTT. This translates into CASSEEGSTDTQYF.

This clonotype was counted ten times or more. The chain uses TRBV6-5 and TRBJ1-5; the D is unclear. Trimming took 2 bases from V and 7 from J, leaving 6 bases between them. CDR3 length equals 12 residues. The germline V gene has CDR1 MNHEY and CDR2 SVGAGI. CDR3 sequence: CASSYAGQPQHF. The CDR3 nucleotides read TGTGCCAGCAGTTACGCGGGCCAGCCCCAGCATTTT.